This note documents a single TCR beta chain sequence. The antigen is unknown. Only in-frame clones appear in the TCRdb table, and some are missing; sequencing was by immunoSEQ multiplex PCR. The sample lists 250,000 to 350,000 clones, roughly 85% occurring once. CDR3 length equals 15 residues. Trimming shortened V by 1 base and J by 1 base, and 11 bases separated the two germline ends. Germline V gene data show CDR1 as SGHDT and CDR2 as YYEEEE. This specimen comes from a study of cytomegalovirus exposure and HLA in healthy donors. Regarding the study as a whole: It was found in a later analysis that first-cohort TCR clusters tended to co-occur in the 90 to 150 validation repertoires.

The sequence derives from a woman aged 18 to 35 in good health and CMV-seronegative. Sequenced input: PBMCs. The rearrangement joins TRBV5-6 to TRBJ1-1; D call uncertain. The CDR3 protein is CASSLSRTGNTEAFF. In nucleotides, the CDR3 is TGTGCCAGCAGCTTGTCCCGTACCGGGAACACTGAAGCTTTCTTT.